This T cell receptor beta chain was obtained from a study of blood T cells in healthy people across ages (dated by TCRdb to about 2015). Context from the whole study: In model experiments, roughly one uniquely barcoded TCR beta cDNA molecule per two T cells was captured by template switching. Age-related changes in TCR beta repertoire diversity were measured in the study by deep sequencing normalized with unique cDNA molecular identifiers. Four age groups were formed from the donors: young (average approximately 15 years), middle-aged (approximately 39), aged (about 62) and long-lived (around 82). To avoid experimental bias, donors of different ages were randomly spread across the sequencing lanes. Using the same blood draw, the study looked at two additional independent replicas of 1 million unique cDNA reads for two donors, one aged 18 to 30 and the other aged 80 or older. On the study overall, not on this receptor specifically: Estimates of total diversity based on one million sequenced T cells were considered lower bounds and underestimates. The long-lived group showed more naive CD4+ T cells, fewer expanded clones and increased TCR diversity than the aged group, suggesting age selection. Observed TCR beta diversity correlated strongly with the percentage of naive T cells measured by flow cytometry. Because donor CMV infection status was unknown, age-related changes in expanded clonotypes were potentially confounded. Since profiling was done on bulk unsorted PBMCs, naive and antigen-experienced compartments could not be conclusively compared. As age increased, observed TCR beta diversity per million T cells dropped in a roughly linear way, and a significant reduction was already evident by age about 40.

A remark on this clonotype: Its antigen target is currently unknown. The final CDR3 position lacks the conserved phenylalanine or tryptophan, pointing to a likely read error.

Preparation of the library involved 5' RACE. The instrument was an Illumina HiSeq 2500. The second PCR ran for roughly 6 to 11 cycles and used a J-beta primer mix along with a sample-barcoded 5' primer. Each TCR beta cDNA molecule received a unique molecular identifier from a template-switch 5' adaptor carrying 12 random nucleotides. Each sample yielded at least 3 million CDR3-containing paired-end reads. The Mint cDNA synthesis kit, primed by a TRBC-specific oligonucleotide, was used to synthesize first-strand cDNA from all RNA. Following uracil-DNA glycosylase treatment, all cDNA underwent a first 18-cycle PCR with the universal primers M1SS and BC2_uni_R. In the authors' own workflow: Each sample was normalized by randomly selecting 1 million high-quality reads, each carrying a distinct molecular identifier. Instead of being binned into consensus sequences, reads with shared molecular identifiers were discarded. MiTCR, set to a Q25 quality threshold and the strictest error-elimination algorithm, was used for CDR3 identification, clonotype clustering and error correction. Lower-bound total TCR beta diversity was estimated with a nonparametric unseen species model using Euler transformation. The public sequencing data were trimmed at Q25 with fastp and processed into clonotypes with MiXCR by TCRdb, which kept only in-frame beta chains. Identical CDR3 protein sequences are pooled into one entry, listed with their most common genes and DNA. These V and J calls rely on TCRdb rather than the paper's analysis. The table for this sample lists 630,000 or so distinct CDR3 sequences; roughly 32% of them were counted only once. The biggest ten clones account for 15% to 17% of the sample.

CDR1 SGHRS and CDR2 YFSETQ were looked up in the germline V gene. Deletion took 4 bases off V and 2 bases off J, with a span of 7 bases between the germline ends. Inclusive of both ends, the CDR3 amounts to 12 amino acids. Kept here is only the CDR3 DNA, which spans 36 bases and is read in frame from base 1. The donors were 40 or so Caucasian individuals from Russia, aged roughly 6 to 100 years, who were systemically healthy. Around 9.8 milliliters of peripheral blood were collected from each donor into EDTA-treated Vacutainer tubes. PBMCs were isolated by Ficoll-Paque density-gradient centrifugation, with at least 7 million obtained per sample. Total RNA, at least 6 micrograms per sample, was extracted from PBMCs with Trizol reagent. The percentages of naive CD45RAhigh/CD27high T cells were determined by flow cytometry on a PBMC aliquot from every donor.

The V and J genes are TRBV5-1 and TRBJ2-7; no D segment can be confidently identified. Material for sequencing was blood. This TCR came from a woman of 80 years or more in good health. Donor details come from another sample of the same person, matched by shared clones. The CDR3 in this case is CASSTDAYEQYN. Read as DNA, the sequence is TGCGCCAGCAGCACCGACGCCTACGAGCAGTACAAC.